This T cell receptor (beta chain) was sequenced for a study of OX40 agonist ivuxolimab in advanced cancers. General study results and limits: Among the lowest levels of clonal expansion were found in partial responders at 0.1-3.0 mg/kg. Which antigen the expanded peripheral T cells recognized is unknown.

V was trimmed by 2 bases and J by 12 bases, leaving 13 bases between them. Germline assignment: CDR1 GTSNPN and CDR2 SVGIG (reference sequence). This CDR3 spans 11 amino acids. Clones were sequenced by immunoSEQ multiplex PCR, and TCRdb holds only the in-frame ones, with some missing. The sample lists tens of thousands of clones, over 75% occurring once. As concerns this clone: Its matching antigen is unknown.

The chain links TRBV30 to TRBJ1-2, with D possibly TRBD1 on 5 matching bases. The receptor was derived from an adult with an advanced solid tumor such as melanoma, head and neck, liver or kidney cancer. This specimen consisted of CD4+ or CD8+ T cells sorted from blood, obtained in a trial of the OX40 agonist ivuxolimab. CDR3 residues: CAWSPLLGDTF. For the CDR3, the DNA is TGTGCCTGGAGTCCCCTCCTGGGGGACACCTTC.